This paragraph covers one T cell receptor (beta chain) sequence. This sample is drawn from a study of control samples from healthy donors and cancer patients. The CDR3 is 15 residues long. J gave up 1 base and V 2 bases, and 3 bases lay outside the gene matches. Germline V gene sequence: CDR1 GTSNPN, CDR2 SVGIG (reference sequence). Produced via immunoSEQ multiplex PCR; TCRdb's table is partial and in-frame only. The sample lists 120,000 or so clones; 87% were seen once. The sequence came from a man in his 60s in good health. The specimen was blood. The rearrangement uses TRBV30 and TRBJ1-5, with 9 bases aligning to TRBD1. The CDR3 region has the DNA TGTGCCTGGAGTACAGGGGGCAGGAGCAATCAGCCCCAGCATTTT. This sequence encodes CAWSTGGRSNQPQHF. Variable domain in full (rest from reference TRBV30 and TRBJ1-5): SQTIHQWPATLVQPVGSPLSLECTVEGTSNPNLYWYRQAAGRGLQLLFYSVGIGQISSEVPQNLSASRPQDRQFILSSKKLLLSDSGFYLCAWSTGGRSNQPQHFGDGTRLSIL.